These 32 T cell receptor beta chains were all obtained from the same sample, sequenced in a study of blood T cells in healthy people across ages. For the second PCR, which ran for about 6 to 12 cycles, a sample-barcoded 5' primer and a J-beta primer mix were used. TCRdb recomputed calls from the 5' RACE reads with MiXCR, one row per CDR3 protein. The sample consists of roughly 500,000 distinct CDR3 sequences, approximately 27% of them appearing once. The sequencing input was blood. The source is a woman in her 70s in good health.

This clonotype was found a few times. V usage is TRBV12-3 or TRBV12-4 and J usage is TRBJ2-3; D is unresolved. This CDR3 is 13 amino acids long. V lost 5 bases to trimming and J lost 6 bases, with 12 bases between them. CDR3 sequence reads: CASSPSGGDTQYF. As DNA, the CDR3 is TGTGCCAGCAGTCCCTCCGGTGGGGATACGCAGTATTTT.

This chain joins TRBV20-1 and TRBJ2-5, with D tentatively TRBD1 (6 bases). TRBJ2-1 matches the DNA end more closely, so the J call is doubtful. CDR1 is DFQATT, CDR2 SNEGSKA, per germline (reference sequence). This CDR3 is 13 amino acids long. CDR3 in DNA: TGCAGTGCTAGGGGGGCAGGAGGCAATGAGCAGTTCTTC. Translation: CSARGAGGNEQFF.

The sample holds a few counts of this clonotype. The chain has TRBV7-2 and TRBJ1-4; D is perhaps TRBD1 (5 bases). Germline assignment: CDR1 SGHTA and CDR2 FQGNSA. The CDR3 is 16 residues long. V was trimmed by 3 bases and J by 3 bases, leaving 14 bases between them. The CDR3 here is CASSLGVARANEKLFF. In DNA, the CDR3 is TGTGCCAGCAGCTTGGGGGTAGCCAGAGCTAATGAAAAACTGTTTTTT. Variable domain in full (rest from reference TRBV7-2 and TRBJ1-4): GAGVSQSPSNKVTEKGKDVELRCDPISGHTALYWYRQSLGQGLEFLIYFQGNSAPDKSGLPSDRFSAERTGGSVSTLTIQRTQQEDSAVYLCASSLGVARANEKLFFGSGTQLSVL.

The chain links TRBV20-1 to TRBJ1-5; the D gene is possibly TRBD1 (5 bases). Germline-derived CDR1 and CDR2 are DFQATT and SNEGSKA (reference sequence). The CDR3 loop spans 16 amino acids. The CDR3 DNA sequence: TGCAGCGATTGGGGCGGGAACAAGGGGAGCAATCAGCCCCAGCATTTT. Translating it yields CSDWGGNKGSNQPQHF.

There are a few counts of this clonotype. The chain is built from TRBV21-1 and TRBJ1-2. TRBV21-1 constitutes a pseudogene. The CDR3 has 17 residues. CDR3 in amino acids: CASSKAGAGYLHYGYTF. The CDR3 nucleotides are TGTGCCAGCAGCAAGGCCGGAGCAGGTTACCTCCACTATGGCTACACCTTC.

J is TRBJ2-5 and V is TRBV25-1, with D unresolved. This CDR3 comprises 12 residues. V gave up 5 bases and J gave up 5 bases, with 9 bases separating them. Germline V gene lookup returns CDR1 MGHDK and CDR2 SYGVNS. The CDR3 here is CASSKLKETQYF. In DNA form, the CDR3 reads TGTGCCAGCAGTAAATTGAAGGAGACCCAGTACTTC.

This clonotype was counted between two and nine times. The chain has TRBV9 and TRBJ1-3; D is perhaps TRBD1 (5 bases). Germline V gives CDR1 SGDLS, CDR2 YYNGEE. V lost 4 bases to trimming and J lost 0 bases, with 11 bases between them. The CDR3 contains 15 residues. CDR3: CASSRGTSSGNTIYF. For the CDR3, the DNA is TGTGCCAGCAGCCGTGGGACCAGCTCTGGAAACACCATATATTTT.

This clonotype was detected only a few times. The rearrangement uses TRBV5-1 and TRBJ1-1; tentatively, D is TRBD1 (5 bases). Deletions cut 7 bases from V and 5 bases from J, with 18 bases between. CDR3 length: 14 residues. Germline lookup yields CDR1 SGHRS and CDR2 YFSETQ. CDR3 protein: CASGKGTSATEAFF. The CDR3 bases are TGCGCCAGCGGTAAGGGGACGAGCGCAACTGAAGCTTTCTTT.

In its sample, this clonotype was seen a few times. The chain links TRBV24-1 to TRBJ2-2; TRBD1 might be the D (6 bases). The length of the CDR3 is 16 residues. Germline V gene sequence: CDR1 KGHDR, CDR2 SFDVKD. Between the trimmed V and J ends, which lost 4 bases and 3 bases, there was a span of 14 bases. The CDR3 DNA sequence: TGTGCCACCAGTGACTCTAACAGGGCTCACACCGGGGAGCTGTTTTTT. This codes for CATSDSNRAHTGELFF.

Many counts were recorded for this clonotype. The J gene is TRBJ2-7, the V gene TRBV5-1; the D gene is possibly TRBD1 (6 bases). Trimming removed 3 bases at V and 1 base at J, with 11 bases between. Germline CDR1 SGHRS, CDR2 YFSETQ. The CDR3 is 14 residues long. DNA for the CDR3: TGCGCCAGCAGCTGGGGCGGACAGTCCTACGAGCAGTACTTC. It encodes CASSWGGQSYEQYF. The variable domain in full, completed from reference TRBV5-1 and TRBJ2-7, reads KAGVTQTPRYLIKTRGQQVTLSCSPISGHRSVSWYQQTPGQGLQFLFEYFSETQRNKGNFPGRFSGRQFSNSRSEMNVSTLELGDSALYLCASSWGGQSYEQYFGPGTRLTVT.

Comments on this clonotype: This may arise from a read error, as a much more abundant clone is one base away. This chain joins TRBV20-1 and TRBJ2-3; either TRBD1 or TRBD2 may fit D (5 bases each). CDR1 is DFQATT and CDR2 is SNEGSKA in the germline V gene (reference sequence). CDR3 length: 15 amino acids. The CDR3 loop reads CSARDRQRGSDTRYF. CDR3 coding DNA: TGCAGTGCTAGAGACCGACAGAGGGGCTCGGATACGCGGTATTTT.

About this clonotype itself: A read error may produce the germline difference seen at one junction end. The V and J genes are TRBV20-1 and TRBJ1-2, with no clear D. From germline, CDR1 is DFQATT and CDR2 SNEGSKA (reference sequence). This CDR3 contains 11 residues. CDR3 amino acids: CSARESRGQAF. The CDR3 DNA is TGCAGTGCTAGAGAGTCGCGTGGGCAGGCCTTC.

The sample holds a few counts of this clonotype. V and J are TRBV5-1 and TRBJ2-2; D may match TRBD1 or TRBD2 (5 bases each). CDR1 SGHRS and CDR2 YFSETQ come from the germline V gene. The CDR3 is 15 residues long. V was shortened by 4 bases and J by 0 bases, with 10 bases between the two germline ends. CDR3 in amino acids: CASSRDGSNTGELFF. The DNA of the CDR3 is TGCGCCAGCAGCCGGGACGGCTCGAACACCGGGGAGCTGTTTTTT.

This sequence joins TRBV20-1 and TRBJ1-1; D possibly corresponds to TRBD1 (5 bases). Trimming removed 5 bases at V and 2 bases at J, with 27 bases between. This CDR3 spans 18 amino acids. Per germline, CDR1 DFQATT and CDR2 SNEGSKA (reference sequence). This chain's CDR3 is CSAPRGGTNRLINTEAFF. CDR3 sequence (DNA): TGCAGTGCTCCCCGTGGGGGGACGAATAGACTCATTAACACTGAAGCTTTCTTT.

The chain uses TRBV4-3 and TRBJ2-6, with D tentatively TRBD1 or TRBD2 (5 bases each). From germline, CDR1 is LGHNA and CDR2 YSLEER. This CDR3 contains 18 residues. Trimming took 1 base from V and 0 from J, leaving 13 bases between them. The CDR3 loop reads CASSQAGAGSSGANVLTF. The CDR3 DNA sequence: TGCGCCAGCAGCCAAGCTGGGGCAGGGAGCTCTGGGGCCAACGTCCTGACTTTC.

This clonotype has more than one count but fewer than ten. In nucleotides, the CDR3 is TGTGCCAGCAGCGAGGGACACTACACTGAAGCTTTCTTT. Protein: CASSEGHYTEAFF. The V call is TRBV5-4, the J call TRBJ1-1, with a weak D call TRBD1 (6 bases). The CDR3 contains 13 residues. V dropped 4 bases and J dropped 3 bases, with 10 bases sitting between them. Germline V gene data show CDR1 as SGHNT and CDR2 as YYREEE (reference sequence).

The chain combines TRBV20-1 with TRBJ2-5; D might be TRBD1 (6 bases). The assigned J gene may be wrong: the sequence end matches TRBJ2-1 better. In germline, CDR1 is DFQATT, CDR2 SNEGSKA (reference sequence). The CDR3 contains 14 residues. The CDR3 bases are TGCAGTGCTAGAATAAGGGGGACCTACAATGAGCAGTTCTTC. Residues: CSARIRGTYNEQFF.

J is TRBJ2-1 and V is TRBV11-3, with D possibly matching TRBD2 (6 bases). The germline V gene encodes CDR1 SGHNT and CDR2 YENEEA. This CDR3 comprises 17 residues. The V and J ends lost 0 bases and 9 bases respectively, with 21 bases between them. The CDR3 region has the DNA TGTGCCAGCAGCTTAGATCGCGCTAGCGCGGCATGGGGTGAGCAGTTCTTC. Translated, it gives CASSLDRASAAWGEQFF.

This rearrangement joins TRBV5-1 to TRBJ2-3; D possibly matches TRBD1 or TRBD2 (5 bases each). Trimming took 0 bases from V and 4 from J, leaving 15 bases between them. The length of the CDR3 is 16 residues. In germline, CDR1 is SGHRS, CDR2 YFSETQ. The DNA of the CDR3 is TGCGCCAGCAGCTTGGGGGGACCCGGGGTCCCAGATACGCAGTATTTT. Translated: CASSLGGPGVPDTQYF. Full variable domain (outside the CDR3, taken from reference TRBV5-1 and TRBJ2-3): KAGVTQTPRYLIKTRGQQVTLSCSPISGHRSVSWYQQTPGQGLQFLFEYFSETQRNKGNFPGRFSGRQFSNSRSEMNVSTLELGDSALYLCASSLGGPGVPDTQYFGPGTRLTVL.

The chain couples TRBV12-3 or TRBV12-4 to TRBJ2-5; TRBD1 agrees at 10 bases. The J call is uncertain, as TRBJ2-7 better fits the DNA end. The CDR3 has 15 residues. CDR3: CASSLGGQGFYEQYF. CDR3 bases: TGTGCCAGCAGTTTAGGGGGACAGGGGTTCTACGAGCAGTACTTC.

The chain carries TRBV12-3 or TRBV12-4 and TRBJ1-1; TRBD1 agrees at 9 bases. V lost 3 bases and J lost 4; bases outside the gene matches: 6. The CDR3 contains 15 residues. The CDR3 region is CASSLGQGGGTEAFF. As DNA, the CDR3 is TGTGCCAGCAGTTTGGGACAGGGTGGGGGCACTGAAGCTTTCTTT.

The chain has TRBV20-1 and TRBJ1-1; D remains unclear. CDR1 and CDR2 from the germline V gene are DFQATT and SNEGSKA (reference sequence). The V end lost 8 bases, the J end lost 4 bases, and 8 bases lay between the germline ends. There are 10 residues in the CDR3. CDR3 DNA: TGCAGTCCGGGGAGCACTGAAGCTTTCTTT. Its protein product is CSPGSTEAFF.

The chain is built from TRBV10-3 and TRBJ1-2; TRBD1 is a possible D gene (5 bases). Trimming took 4 bases from V and 9 from J, leaving 24 bases between them. The CDR3 is 16 amino acids. Germline-derived CDR1 and CDR2 are ENHRY and SYGVKD. This chain's CDR3 is CAISGMDRGPLRSYTF. CDR3 sequence (DNA): TGTGCCATCAGTGGAATGGATAGGGGCCCGCTCAGGAGCTACACCTTC.

The table lists this clonotype with a few counts. The genes are TRBV9 and TRBJ2-5, with 8 positions matching TRBD2. Unmatched junction bases numbered 12, after V lost 7 bases and J lost 1 base. The CDR3 length is 16 residues. The germline V gene encodes CDR1 SGDLS and CDR2 YYNGEE. The CDR3 nucleotides read TGTGCCAGCTCTCGCCCCGGGACTAGTGGCCAAGAGACCCAGTACTTC. Protein: CASSRPGTSGQETQYF.

This clonotype was observed a handful of times. The chain is built from TRBV20-1 and TRBJ1-1; D ambiguous. Germline V gives CDR1 DFQATT, CDR2 SNEGSKA (reference sequence). This CDR3 is 12 amino acids long. Trimming shortened V by 0 bases and J by 5 bases, and 7 bases separated the two germline ends. The CDR3 DNA is TGCAGTGCTAGAGAACGGCATACTGAAGCTTTCTTT. This codes for CSARERHTEAFF.

This clonotype has only one observation. This sequence joins TRBV6-1 and TRBJ2-5, with D perhaps matching TRBD1 or TRBD2 (5 bases each). The CDR3 loop spans 13 amino acids. The germline V gene has CDR1 MNHNS and CDR2 SASEGT. V was pared by 6 bases and J by 7 bases, with 15 bases between. CDR3 DNA: TGTGCCAGCAGGGGGACGGTTCTGGTGACCCAGTACTTC. Residues: CASRGTVLVTQYF.

DNA of the CDR3: TGTGCCAGCAGCCACCCACCGAACACTGAAGCTTTCTTT. Amino acids: CASSHPPNTEAFF. The chain employs TRBV3-1 and TRBJ1-1; D is undetermined. The germline V and J ends were trimmed by 3 bases and 1 base, with 6 bases remaining between them. Per the germline V gene, CDR1 is LGHDT and CDR2 is YNNKEL (reference sequence). This CDR3 comprises 13 residues.

The table lists this clonotype with a few counts. This chain uses TRBV9 with TRBJ2-3; 12 nucleotides align to TRBD2. With 6 bases clipped from V and 6 bases from J, the junction kept 14 bases outside the gene matches. The V gene's germline CDR1 is SGDLS and CDR2 YYNGEE. The CDR3 loop spans 17 amino acids. In nucleotides, the CDR3 is TGTGCCAGCAACGGACTAGCGGGATCGACTCCCGGGGATACGCAGTATTTT. Translated, it gives CASNGLAGSTPGDTQYF.

This clonotype was picked up a small number of times. Here the CDR3 omits its conserved ending phenylalanine or tryptophan, so a read error is the likely source. The rearrangement links TRBV6-6 to TRBJ1-3, with D maybe TRBD1 (6 bases). Trimming shortened V by 2 bases and J by 1 base, and 12 bases separated the two germline ends. The CDR3 has 16 residues. Germline V gene data show CDR1 as MNHNY and CDR2 as SVGAGI (reference sequence). The CDR3 nucleotides are TGTGCCAGCAGTTACGGGGGGACAAGTTCTGGAAACACCATATATGTT. Translated, it gives CASSYGGTSSGNTIYV.

There are a few counts of this clonotype. The rearrangement uses TRBV4-2 and TRBJ2-4; no definite D call. The CDR3 has 12 amino acids. Germline V gives CDR1 LGHNA, CDR2 YNFKEQ. V dropped 4 bases and J dropped 9 bases, with 10 bases sitting between them. CDR3 DNA: TGTGCCAGCAGCCTAAGGGAAGGCATTCAGTACTTC. This gives the protein CASSLREGIQYF.

The chain recombines TRBV29-1 with TRBJ1-4, with a tentative D call TRBD1 (5 bases). Trimming stripped 5 bases from V and 6 bases from J, with 13 bases between. This CDR3 has 13 residues. The V gene's germline CDR1 is SQVTM and CDR2 ANQGSEA. This CDR3 reads CSVSGAVDEKLFF. DNA of the CDR3: TGCAGCGTTTCCGGGGCGGTCGATGAAAAACTGTTTTTT.

This chain uses TRBV7-2 with TRBJ1-3; D remains ambiguous. The CDR3 runs to 17 residues. CDR1 is SGHTA, CDR2 FQGNSA, per germline. Deletions cut 1 base from V and 0 bases from J, with 13 bases between. DNA of the CDR3: TGTGCCAGCAGCTTAGATGCAGCCTGGCGCTCTGGAAACACCATATATTTT. This sequence encodes CASSLDAAWRSGNTIYF. The entire variable domain, with the rest obtained from reference TRBV7-2 and TRBJ1-3, is as follows: GAGVSQSPSNKVTEKGKDVELRCDPISGHTALYWYRQSLGQGLEFLIYFQGNSAPDKSGLPSDRFSAERTGGSVSTLTIQRTQQEDSAVYLCASSLDAAWRSGNTIYFGEGSWLTVV.